Included here is one T cell receptor (beta chain) sequence, with context. Antigen unknown. The repertoire was sequenced with immunoSEQ multiplex PCR; TCRdb's copy has only in-frame clones and lacks some. The profile shows 75,000 to 100,000 clones, 70% to 90% of them singletons. This CDR3 is 13 amino acids long. Germline CDR1 SGHTA, CDR2 FQGNSA. V was clipped by 1 base and J by 6 bases, with 9 bases between them. The data stem from a study of T cell responses to AZD1222 COVID-19 vaccine. Findings and limits, study-wide: Spike-specific TCR breadth and depth grew following two AZD1222 doses. White British people made up most donors, females outnumbered males, and clonal diversity was possibly underestimated. Targets within unmutated variant regions were reportedly found for nearly half of spike-specific TCRs.

The input for sequencing was peripheral blood, taken on day 0 of AZD1222 vaccination. The TCR comes from an adult in good health. V is TRBV7-2 and J is TRBJ1-2, with TRBD1 as a possible D gene (5 bases). As DNA, the CDR3 is TGTGCCAGCAGCTTAGAATTCAGGGATGGCTACACCTTC. This encodes CASSLEFRDGYTF.